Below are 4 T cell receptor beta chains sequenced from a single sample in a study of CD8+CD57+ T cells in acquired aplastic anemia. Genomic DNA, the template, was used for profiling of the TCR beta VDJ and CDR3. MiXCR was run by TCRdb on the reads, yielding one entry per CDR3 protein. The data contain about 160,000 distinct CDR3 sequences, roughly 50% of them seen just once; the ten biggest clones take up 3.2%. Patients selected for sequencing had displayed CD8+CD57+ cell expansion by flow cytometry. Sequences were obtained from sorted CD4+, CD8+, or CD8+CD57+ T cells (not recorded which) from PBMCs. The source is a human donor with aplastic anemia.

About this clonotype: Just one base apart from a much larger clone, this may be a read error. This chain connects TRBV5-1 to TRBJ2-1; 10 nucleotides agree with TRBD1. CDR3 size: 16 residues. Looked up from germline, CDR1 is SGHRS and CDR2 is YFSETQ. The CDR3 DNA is TGCACCAGCAGCCTCCGGACAGGGGGTCCCTACAATGAGCAGTTCTTC. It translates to CTSSLRTGGPYNEQFF.

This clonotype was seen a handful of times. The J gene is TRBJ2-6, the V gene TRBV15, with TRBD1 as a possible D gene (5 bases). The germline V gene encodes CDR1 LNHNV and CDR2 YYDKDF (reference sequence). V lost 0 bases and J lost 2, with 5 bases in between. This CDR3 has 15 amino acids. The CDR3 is CATSRETAGANVLTF. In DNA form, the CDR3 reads TGTGCCACCAGCAGAGAGACAGCTGGGGCCAACGTCCTGACTTTC.

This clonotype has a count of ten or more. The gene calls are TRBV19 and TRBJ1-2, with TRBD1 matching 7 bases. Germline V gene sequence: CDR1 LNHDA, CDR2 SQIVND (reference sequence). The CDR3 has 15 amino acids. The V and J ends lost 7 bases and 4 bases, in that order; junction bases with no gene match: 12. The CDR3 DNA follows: TGTGCCAGTACCCCTGACAGGGCAATAGGCTATGGCTACACCTTC. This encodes CASTPDRAIGYGYTF.

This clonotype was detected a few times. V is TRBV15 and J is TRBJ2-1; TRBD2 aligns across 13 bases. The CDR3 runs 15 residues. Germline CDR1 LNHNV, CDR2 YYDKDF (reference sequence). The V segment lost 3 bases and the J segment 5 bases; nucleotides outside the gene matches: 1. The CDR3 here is CATSSGLAGDNEQFF. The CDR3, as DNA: TGTGCCACCAGCAGCGGACTAGCGGGAGACAATGAGCAGTTCTTC.